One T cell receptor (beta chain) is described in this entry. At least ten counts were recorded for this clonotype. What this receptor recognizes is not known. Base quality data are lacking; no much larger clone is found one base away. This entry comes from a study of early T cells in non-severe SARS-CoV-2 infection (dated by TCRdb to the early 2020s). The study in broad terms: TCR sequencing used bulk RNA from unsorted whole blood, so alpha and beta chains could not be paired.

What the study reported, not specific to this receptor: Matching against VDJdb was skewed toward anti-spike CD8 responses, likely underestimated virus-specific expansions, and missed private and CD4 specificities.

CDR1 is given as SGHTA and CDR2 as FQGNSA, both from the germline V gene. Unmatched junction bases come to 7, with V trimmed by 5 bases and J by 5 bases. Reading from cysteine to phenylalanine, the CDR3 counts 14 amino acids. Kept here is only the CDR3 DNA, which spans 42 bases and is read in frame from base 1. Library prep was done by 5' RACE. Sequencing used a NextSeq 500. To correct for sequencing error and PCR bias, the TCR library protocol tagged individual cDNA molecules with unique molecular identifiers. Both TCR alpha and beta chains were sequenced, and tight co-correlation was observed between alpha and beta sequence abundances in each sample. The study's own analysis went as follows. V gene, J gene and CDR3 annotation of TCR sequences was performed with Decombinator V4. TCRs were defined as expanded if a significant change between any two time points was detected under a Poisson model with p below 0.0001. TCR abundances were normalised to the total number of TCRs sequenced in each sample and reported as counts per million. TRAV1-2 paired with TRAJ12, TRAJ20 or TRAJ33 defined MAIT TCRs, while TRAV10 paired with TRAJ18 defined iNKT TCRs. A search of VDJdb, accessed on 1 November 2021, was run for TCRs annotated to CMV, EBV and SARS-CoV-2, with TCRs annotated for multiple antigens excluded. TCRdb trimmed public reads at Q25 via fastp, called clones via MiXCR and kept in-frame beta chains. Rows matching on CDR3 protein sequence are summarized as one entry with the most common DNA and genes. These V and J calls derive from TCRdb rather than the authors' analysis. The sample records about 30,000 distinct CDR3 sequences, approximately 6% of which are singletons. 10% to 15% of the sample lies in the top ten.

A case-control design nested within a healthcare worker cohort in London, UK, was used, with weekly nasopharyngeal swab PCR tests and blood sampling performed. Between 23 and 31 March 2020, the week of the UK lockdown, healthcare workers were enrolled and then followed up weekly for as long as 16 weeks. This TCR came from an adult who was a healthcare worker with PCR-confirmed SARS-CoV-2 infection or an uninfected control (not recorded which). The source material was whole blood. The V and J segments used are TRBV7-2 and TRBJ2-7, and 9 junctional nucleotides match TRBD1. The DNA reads TGTGCCAGCAGCCTCTGGACAGGGGAGGACGAGCAGTACTTC. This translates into CASSLWTGEDEQYF.